This T cell receptor (beta chain) was identified during a study of blood T cell repertoires in COVID-19. About the study: Samples came from the United States, Italy and Spain, spanning acute and convalescent COVID-19.

Recruitment covered about 25 US areas and drew participants whose ages spanned roughly 18 to 100 years. Cohorts were based on clinical histories the participants reported. The germline V gene encodes CDR1 KGHDR and CDR2 SFDVKD. Trimming cost V 7 bases and J 5 bases; bases outside gene matches: 15. The CDR3 is made up of 18 amino acids. TCRdb keeps only in-frame clones here, not all; method: immunoSEQ multiplex PCR. Among about 440,000 clones listed, about 85% were seen once. The J gene is TRBJ2-2, the V gene TRBV24-1; 10 nucleotides line up with TRBD2. The TCR was taken from a woman between 18 and 29 years old with acute COVID-19. Sequencing used PBMCs or T cells enriched from blood (not recorded which). The CDR3 DNA reads TGTGCCACCAGGGAAAGCGGGAGGGCCGAAGTGTCGACCGGGGAGCTGTTTTTT. Translated: CATRESGRAEVSTGELFF.